This T cell receptor beta chain comes out of a study of identifying expanded T cells in peripheral blood. Assay: immunoSEQ multiplex PCR; the TCRdb copy retains only in-frame clones and omits some. The sample lists about 110,000 clones; roughly 90% were seen once. Looked up from germline, CDR1 is KGHSY and CDR2 is FQNENV. This CDR3 comprises 15 residues. Deletions cut 1 base from V and 3 bases from J, with 11 bases between. The chain joins TRBV16 to TRBJ2-3; D is possibly TRBD1 or TRBD2 (5 bases each). The specimen sequenced was blood. The receptor was isolated from a person aged 18-70 years in good health. CDR3 amino acids: CASSQWGTETDTQYF. CDR3 in DNA: TGTGCCAGCAGCCAATGGGGGACGGAGACAGATACGCAGTATTTT.